This T cell receptor beta chain was identified in a study of control samples from healthy donors and cancer patients. The table came from immunoSEQ multiplex PCR; TCRdb's copy has only in-frame clones and leaves some out. The profile shows roughly 86,000 clones, 91% of them singletons. The sample comprised blood. This TCR derives from a man under 40 in good health.

CDR3 region: CASSTLTSGVHYEQYF. Written as DNA, the CDR3 is TGTGCCAGTAGTACCCTAACTAGCGGGGTTCACTACGAGCAGTACTTC. This rearrangement joins TRBV19 to TRBJ2-7; TRBD2 agrees at 10 bases. V lost 4 bases to trimming and J lost 3 bases; unmatched junction nucleotides: 9. Per the germline V gene, CDR1 is LNHDA and CDR2 is SQIVND (reference sequence). The CDR3 is 16 amino acids. Looking up the rest from reference TRBV19 and TRBJ2-7 gives the full variable domain: DGGITQSPKYLFRKEGQNVTLSCEQNLNHDAMYWYRQDPGQGLRLIYYSQIVNDFQKGDIAEGYSVSREKKESFPLTVTSAQKNPTAFYLCASSTLTSGVHYEQYFGPGTRLTVT.